This T cell receptor beta chain comes out of a study of beta chain features in type 1 diabetes. General study findings and limits: All four CD4+ subsets from Type 1 diabetes patients carried moderately but significantly shorter TCRB CDR3s.

Since all of the isolated RNA was reverse transcribed, expressed TCRB transcripts were what got sequenced. Clones were read by immunoSEQ multiplex PCR, and TCRdb kept only the in-frame ones, dropping some. The sample consists of about 230,000 clones, 16% of them appearing once. About this clone: Its antigen is still unknown.

V was trimmed by 0 bases and J by 0 bases, leaving 10 bases between them. Germline assignment: CDR1 MRHNA and CDR2 SNTAGT. This CDR3 has 16 amino acids. Sequences were obtained from naive CD4+ T cells from blood. The TCR was taken from a man aged 25 to 45 with type 1 diabetes. This chain joins TRBV6-4 and TRBJ2-3; the D gene is possibly TRBD2 (6 bases). The CDR3, as DNA: TGTGCCAGCAGTGACTCAGGAGGGGTTAGCACAGATACGCAGTATTTT. It yields the protein CASSDSGGVSTDTQYF.